The sequence of this TCR beta chain was determined in a study of OX40 agonist ivuxolimab in advanced cancers. Regarding the study as a whole: CD4+ and CD8+ blood T cells expanded clonally by week 6 at 0.1 to 3.0 mg/kg.

Germline lookup yields CDR1 MGHRA and CDR2 YSYEKL. This CDR3 comprises 13 residues. V was trimmed by 0 bases and J by 4 bases, leaving 5 bases between them. The repertoire was sequenced with immunoSEQ multiplex PCR; TCRdb's copy has only in-frame clones and lacks some. The repertoire includes 100,000 to 130,000 clones, around 90% of them detected once, and 0.66% sits in the top ten. As regards this clone: Its antigen is as yet unknown.

The rearrangement uses TRBV4-1 and TRBJ2-3; no clear D gene. The TCR comes from an adult with an advanced solid tumor such as melanoma, head and neck, liver or kidney cancer. The sequenced sample was CD4+ or CD8+ T cells sorted from blood, obtained in a trial of the OX40 agonist ivuxolimab. The CDR3 loop is CASSQDSPDTQYF. CDR3 bases: TGCGCCAGCAGCCAAGATTCTCCAGATACGCAGTATTTT.